The rows below give T cell receptor beta chains drawn from one sample of a study of cytomegalovirus exposure and HLA in healthy donors. The protocol was immunoSEQ multiplex PCR, while the TCRdb copy is restricted to in-frame clones and leaves out a portion. Among under 90,000 clones, around 80% were seen once, and the ten largest hold roughly 3%. Sequencing input: PBMCs. The origin of the receptors is a man aged 50-60 years in good health and CMV-seropositive. Each CDR3 is given with its conserved first and last residue. D genes are given only for firm matches. Where a row states a size, it is once, few, many or the class of an expanded clone; other rows omit it.

>TRBV12-5|few|TRBJ2-1|TRBD2
CASGLGTSGNNEQFF
TGTGCTAGTGGTTTAGGGACTAGCGGCAACAATGAGCAGTTCTTC
>TRBV5-4|once|TRBJ1-1|.
CASSTTGTEAFF
TGTGCCAGCAGCACAACAGGGACTGAAGCTTTCTTT
>TRBV14|.|TRBJ2-1|TRBD1
CASSPGQGSSYNEQFF
TGTGCCAGCAGCCCGGGACAGGGGAGCTCCTACAATGAGCAGTTCTTC
>TRBV7-9|.|TRBJ2-5|TRBD2
CASSSEREWEETQYF
TGTGCCAGCAGCTCGGAGCGGGAGTGGGAAGAGACCCAGTACTTC
>TRBV5-1|.|TRBJ2-5|.
CASSLAQRRVFETQYF
TGCGCCAGCAGCTTGGCCCAGAGGAGGGTTTTCGAGACCCAGTACTTC
>TRBV10-3|.|TRBJ1-5|TRBD1
CAISESPGQLGVHF
TGTGCCATCAGTGAGTCCCCGGGACAGCTGGGGGTCCATTTT
>TRBV6-1|.|TRBJ1-1|.
CASLAAVNTEAFF
TGTGCCAGTTTGGCAGCGGTGAACACTGAAGCTTTCTTT
>TRBV6-1|.|TRBJ2-7|TRBD2
CASTLKAGVGEQYF
TGTGCCAGCACCCTGAAGGCGGGAGTTGGCGAGCAGTACTTC
>TRBV27|once|TRBJ2-3|.
CASSLPFLGEGTDTQYF
TGTGCCAGCAGTCTCCCCTTCCTGGGAGAGGGCACAGATACGCAGTATTTT
>TRBV6-6|.|TRBJ1-5|.
CASSTTQPNQPQHF
TGTGCCAGCAGCACAACACAGCCTAATCAGCCCCAGCATTTT
>TRBV11-2|.|TRBJ2-5|.
CASSPLKEQETQYF
TGTGCCAGCAGCCCTTTGAAAGAGCAAGAGACCCAGTACTTC
>TRBV10-1|.|TRBJ2-5|.
CASSRGIETQYF
TGCGCCAGCAGTCGGGGGATCGAGACCCAGTACTTC
>TRBV28|.|TRBJ2-7|.
CASSPHGGAYEQYF
TGTGCCAGCAGCCCACACGGCGGCGCCTACGAGCAGTACTTC
>TRBV7-8|.|TRBJ1-5|TRBD1
CASSLGGMTDRVNNF
TGTGCCAGCAGCTTAGGGGGAATGACGGACAGGGTCAACAATTTT
>TRBV7-2|.|TRBJ1-1|.
CASTVGAEAFF
TGTGCCAGCACTGTAGGGGCTGAAGCTTTCTTT
>TRBV2|.|TRBJ2-7|TRBD1
CASSEGVGTGAFEQYF
TGTGCCAGCAGTGAAGGGGTTGGGACAGGGGCCTTCGAGCAGTACTTC
>TRBV7-3|.|TRBJ2-7|.
CASSTSYTDEQYF
TGTGCCAGCAGCACTAGCTATACCGACGAGCAGTACTTC
>TRBV25-1|.|TRBJ1-1|TRBD1
CASSLGQGTEAFF
TGTGCCAGCAGTTTGGGACAGGGCACTGAAGCTTTCTTT
>TRBV11-3|few|TRBJ2-3|.
CASSSGIQGRDTQYF
TGTGCCAGCAGCTCCGGGATACAGGGGAGGGATACGCAGTATTTT
>TRBV11-3|once|TRBJ2-7|TRBD1
CASSFAQGTSYEQYF
TGTGCCAGCAGCTTCGCACAGGGGACATCCTACGAGCAGTACTTC
>TRBV7-8|.|TRBJ1-3|.
CASSLAGSSGNTIYF
TGTGCCAGCAGCTTAGCGGGGAGCTCTGGAAACACCATATATTTT
>TRBV5-6|.|TRBJ2-6|.
CASSLDYSGANGLTF
TGTGCCAGCAGCTTGGATTACTCTGGGGCCAACGGCCTGACTTTC
>TRBV7-8|.|TRBJ1-2|TRBD1
CASSFTGANYGYTF
TGTGCCAGCAGCTTTACAGGGGCAAACTATGGCTACACCTTC
>TRBV11-2|once|TRBJ2-7|.
CASSFDSASSYEQYF
TGTGCCAGCAGCTTCGATAGCGCAAGCTCCTACGAGCAGTACTTC
>TRBV11-2|.|TRBJ2-3|.
CASSTKLALITDTQYF
TGTGCCAGCAGCACAAAGCTAGCCCTAATCACAGATACGCAGTATTTT
>TRBV21-1|.|TRBJ2-3|.
CASSKDRASSTDTQYF
TGTGCCAGCAGCAAAGACAGGGCGTCTAGCACAGATACGCAGTATTTT
>TRBV5-8|.|TRBJ2-5|TRBD1
CASRTGGVETQYF
TGTGCCAGCCGGACAGGGGGTGTGGAGACCCAGTACTTC
>TRBV9|.|TRBJ2-7|TRBD2
CASSVMREGEQYF
TGTGCCAGCAGCGTAATGCGGGAGGGGGAGCAGTACTTC
>TRBV30|.|TRBJ1-2|.
CAWSPRGPDDYTF
TGTGCCTGGAGTCCCAGGGGACCCGATGACTACACCTTC
>TRBV18|.|TRBJ1-1|.
CASSLGQELNTEAFF
TGTGCCAGCTCACTGGGGCAAGAGCTGAACACTGAAGCTTTCTTT
>TRBV5-1|once|TRBJ2-2|TRBD2
CASSLAAGAGELFF
TGCGCCAGCAGCTTGGCTGCGGGAGCCGGGGAGCTGTTTTTT
>TRBV11-2|.|TRBJ2-7|TRBD1
CASSSNRGPNEQYF
TGTGCCAGCAGTTCGAACAGGGGGCCCAACGAGCAGTACTTC
>TRBV6-1|.|TRBJ1-1|.
CASTLSGTEAFF
TGTGCCAGCACCCTCAGCGGCACTGAAGCTTTCTTT
>TRBV5-1|.|TRBJ2-2|.
CASSPAQGTGELFF
TGCGCCAGCAGCCCGGCACAGGGGACTGGGGAGCTGTTTTTT
>TRBV30|.|TRBJ1-5|.
CAWSVSRNQPQHF
TGTGCCTGGAGTGTTTCCAGAAATCAGCCCCAGCATTTT
>TRBV6-5|.|TRBJ2-7|.
CASSRAQSYEQYF
TGTGCCAGCAGTCGAGCGCAATCCTACGAGCAGTACTTC
>TRBV5-4|.|TRBJ2-3|TRBD2
CASSLVGTSGRGDTQYF
TGTGCCAGCAGCTTGGTGGGGACTAGCGGGAGAGGAGATACGCAGTATTTT
>TRBV10-3|.|TRBJ1-1|.
CAASGQANTEAFF
TGTGCCGCATCAGGTCAGGCGAACACTGAAGCTTTCTTT